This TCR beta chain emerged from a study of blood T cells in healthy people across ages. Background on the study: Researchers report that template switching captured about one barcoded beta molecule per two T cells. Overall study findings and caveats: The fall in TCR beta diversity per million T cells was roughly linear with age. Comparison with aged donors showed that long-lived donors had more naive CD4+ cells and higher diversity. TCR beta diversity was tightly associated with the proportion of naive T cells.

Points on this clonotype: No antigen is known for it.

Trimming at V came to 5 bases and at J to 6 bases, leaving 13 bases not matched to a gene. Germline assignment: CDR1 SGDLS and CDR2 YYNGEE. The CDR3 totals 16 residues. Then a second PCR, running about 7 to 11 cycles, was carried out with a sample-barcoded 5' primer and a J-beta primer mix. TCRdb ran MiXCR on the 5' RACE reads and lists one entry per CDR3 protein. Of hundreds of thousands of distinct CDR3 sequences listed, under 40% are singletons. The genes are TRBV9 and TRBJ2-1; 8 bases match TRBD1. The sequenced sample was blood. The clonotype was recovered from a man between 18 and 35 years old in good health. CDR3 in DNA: TGTGCCAGCAGTTCAGGGGGCGGGAAAAGGGTCAATGAGCAGTTCTTC. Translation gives CASSSGGGKRVNEQFF.